This is a list of T cell receptor beta chains from one sample in a study of PD-1 blockade in classical Hodgkin lymphoma. Assay: immunoSEQ multiplex PCR; the TCRdb copy retains only in-frame clones and omits some. The sample comprises more than 45,000 clones, around two thirds of which are singletons, and about 15% rests with the top ten. The sample in question was peripheral blood mononuclear cells (PBMCs), obtained before the second cycle of nivolumab. Receptor source: a human donor with classical Hodgkin lymphoma. CDR3s include the opening cysteine and the closing phenylalanine or tryptophan. D genes are given only for firm matches. Expanded clones get a size class; other rows say once, few or many, or leave the size out.

TRBJ2-5,-,TRBV10-1,-,11,TGCGCCAGCAGTACGTTGGAGACCCAGTACTTC,CASSTLETQYF
TRBJ2-3,TRBD1,TRBV11-2,-,15,TGTGCCAGCAGCTTACGCGGACAGGGGGCAGATACGCAGTATTTT,CASSLRGQGADTQYF
TRBJ2-7,-,TRBV27,-,11,TGTGCCAGCAGTAGAGGTCTCGAGCAGTACTTC,CASSRGLEQYF
TRBJ2-7,-,TRBV5-1,-,14,TGCGCCAGCAGCTTGTCAAGGCAGCAAAACGAGCAGTACTTC,CASSLSRQQNEQYF
TRBJ1-1,-,TRBV18,-,14,TGTGCCAGCTCACCAGTCACAATGAACACTGAAGCTTTCTTT,CASSPVTMNTEAFF
TRBJ2-7,-,TRBV6-5,medium-sized,15,TGTGCCAGCAGTTCCGGCACCTTGGGATCCTACGAGCAGTACTTC,CASSSGTLGSYEQYF
TRBJ2-7,-,TRBV30,-,13,TGTGCCTGGAGTAGCTTAACAGGGAACGAGCAGTACTTC,CAWSSLTGNEQYF
TRBJ2-3,TRBD1,TRBV28,-,17,TGTGCCAGCAGTCTGGGACAGACAAACCTACTGGCAGATACGCAGTATTTT,CASSLGQTNLLADTQYF
TRBJ2-2,TRBD2,TRBV18,-,16,TGTGCCAGCTCACTGGGACTAGCGGAGAACACCGGGGAGCTGTTTTTT,CASSLGLAENTGELFF
TRBJ1-5,-,TRBV7-9,-,15,TGTGCCAGCAGCTTAGGGTCGGCACAGGGTCAGCCCCAGCATTTT,CASSLGSAQGQPQHF
TRBJ1-4,TRBD1,TRBV27,-,19,TGTGCCAGCAGCAATCATAGGACAGGGGGCATTCAGGCTAATGAAAAACTGTTTTTT,CASSNHRTGGIQANEKLFF
TRBJ2-1,TRBD2,TRBV4-2,once,16,TGTGCCAGCAGCCAACCGGGACTAGTAACACAAAATGAGCAGTTCTTC,CASSQPGLVTQNEQFF
TRBJ1-5,-,TRBV6-1,-,11,TGTGCCGCCCGGGACTTTCAGCCCCAGCATTTT,CAARDFQPQHF
TRBJ2-3,TRBD2,TRBV19,-,15,TGTGCCAGTAGTATCCTAGCGGGAGGAGGAGATACGCAGTATTTT,CASSILAGGGDTQYF
TRBJ2-5,TRBD1,TRBV27,-,19,TGTGCCAGCAGTTTATCGCCCGCCCGGACAGGGTGGGGCGGAGAGACCCAGTACTTC,CASSLSPARTGWGGETQYF
TRBJ1-2,-,TRBV21-1,-,19,TGTGCCAGCAGCAAAGTTTCGGAATCCTTAGGTTTCGAGTTCTATGGCTACACCTTC,CASSKVSESLGFEFYGYTF
TRBJ1-1,TRBD1,TRBV11-2,-,14,TGTGCCAGCAGCTTAGATCTGGCACAGGGGGTAGCTTTCTTT,CASSLDLAQGVAFF
TRBJ1-5,TRBD1,TRBV6-6,few,15,TGTGCCAGCAAAGGACAGGGATTGGACAATCAGCCCCAGCATTTT,CASKGQGLDNQPQHF
TRBJ1-3,TRBD1,TRBV6-1,-,16,TGTGCCAGCAGTGGACAGGACAGGCGCTCTGGAAACACCATATATTTT,CASSGQDRRSGNTIYF
TRBJ2-7,-,TRBV6-6,-,14,TGTGCCAGCAGGGGACCGGGACACTCCTACGAGCAGTACTTC,CASRGPGHSYEQYF
TRBJ1-2,-,TRBV18,-,18,TGTGCCAGCTCACCACCACCAGGGGTTAGAGACGTTTTCTATGGCTACACCTTC,CASSPPPGVRDVFYGYTF
TRBJ2-7,-,TRBV28,-,11,TGTGCCAGTAAGTCCCGTTACGAGCAGTACTTC,CASKSRYEQYF
TRBJ2-1,-,TRBV6-5,-,12,TGTGCCAGCATTGGGAAGCAGCGCATGCAGTTCTTC,CASIGKQRMQFF
TRBJ1-2,-,TRBV29-1,few,11,TGCAGCGTTGAGTCAGGGTGGGGCTACACCTTC,CSVESGWGYTF
TRBJ2-1,-,TRBV6-6,few,13,TGTGCCAGCAGTTGGGACTTAGTCCATGAGCAGTTCTTC,CASSWDLVHEQFF
TRBJ2-7,TRBD1,TRBV10-3,-,16,TGTGCCATCAGTGAGGACAGGGGCCCTGGGACCTACGAGCAGTACTTC,CAISEDRGPGTYEQYF
TRBJ1-1,-,TRBV25-1,-,14,TGTGCCAGCAGTTTGTTCGGTCGGAACACTGAAGCTTTCTTT,CASSLFGRNTEAFF
TRBJ1-1,-,TRBV28,few,14,TGTGCCAGCAGTTTAAGTCAGATGAACACTGAAGCTTTCTTT,CASSLSQMNTEAFF
TRBJ2-5,-,TRBV27,-,16,TGTGCCAGCAGTTTATCCTTATCCTCTGAAAGGGCGACCCAGTACTTC,CASSLSLSSERATQYF
TRBJ2-1,TRBD1,TRBV28,-,13,TGTGCCAGCCGTGGGACAGGACGGAATGAGCAGTTCTTC,CASRGTGRNEQFF
TRBJ2-6,-,TRBV10-3,few,14,TGTGCCATCAGTGAGTCGATGGAGGTCAACGTCCTGACTTTC,CAISESMEVNVLTF
TRBJ1-5,TRBD1,TRBV19,once,15,TGTGCCAGTAGTATTGGGGGACAGGGGAATCAGCCCCAGCATTTT,CASSIGGQGNQPQHF
TRBJ2-1,-,TRBV7-3,-,13,TGTGCCAGCAGCCACCAGGTTCACAATGAGCAGTTCTTC,CASSHQVHNEQFF
TRBJ2-1,-,TRBV7-9,-,16,TGTGCCAGCTCCGCCCGGCGTGGGGGCTCCTACAATGAGCAGTTCTTC,CASSARRGGSYNEQFF
TRBJ1-1,-,TRBV5-6,once,15,TGTGCCAGCATCCCGGCGGGACTTACGAACACTGAAGCTTTCTTT,CASIPAGLTNTEAFF
TRBJ1-1,TRBD1,TRBV6-5,-,14,TGTGCCAGCAGTTCCTGGGACAGGAGCACTGAAGCTTTCTTT,CASSSWDRSTEAFF
TRBJ2-7,-,TRBV10-1,-,13,TGCGCCAGCAGTGAAGGGGGACCCTACGAGCAGTACTTC,CASSEGGPYEQYF
TRBJ1-1,-,TRBV29-1,-,12,TGCAGCGTCCCAGCAGTGAACACTGAAGCTTTCTTT,CSVPAVNTEAFF
TRBJ2-1,-,TRBV29-1,-,14,TGCAGCGTTGACGGAGGCCCCTCCTACAATGAGCAGTTCTTC,CSVDGGPSYNEQFF
TRBJ2-7,-,TRBV4-3,once,13,TGCGCCAGCAGCCAAGAACGGGGTTGGGAGCAGTACTTC,CASSQERGWEQYF
TRBJ2-3,-,TRBV7-9,-,16,TGTGCCAGCAGTGTTCCGGGACAAACTAGCACAGATACGCAGTATTTT,CASSVPGQTSTDTQYF
TRBJ2-4,-,TRBV28,-,15,TGTGCCAGCGGCCCGCCGGGTGGGGCCAAAAACATTCAGTACTTC,CASGPPGGAKNIQYF
TRBJ1-3,-,TRBV18,once,18,TGTGCCAGCTCACCACGAATGGTTACGGGGACGGCTGGAAACACCATATATTTT,CASSPRMVTGTAGNTIYF
TRBJ1-2,-,TRBV7-8,-,13,TGTGCCAGCAGCTTAAAAGGACTCAATGGCTACACCTTC,CASSLKGLNGYTF
TRBJ1-1,-,TRBV27,-,12,TGTGCCAGCAGTCCACGGGAGGGAGAAGCTTTCTTT,CASSPREGEAFF
TRBJ1-4,TRBD1,TRBV6-1,-,14,TGTGCCAGCCGCACCGGGACAGGGGGAGAAAAACTGTTTTTT,CASRTGTGGEKLFF
TRBJ1-2,TRBD1,TRBV18,-,16,TGTGCCAGCTCACGGCCGGGACAGGGAGTTGACTATGGCTACACCTTC,CASSRPGQGVDYGYTF
TRBJ1-1,-,TRBV7-3,few,14,TGTGCCAGCAGCTTAGGTATGGAGGGCGCTGAAGCTTTCTTT,CASSLGMEGAEAFF
TRBJ1-5,TRBD1,TRBV7-8,-,14,TGTGCCAGCAGCTTAGTGACAGGGAGTCAGCCCCAGCATTTT,CASSLVTGSQPQHF
TRBJ2-5,-,TRBV30,-,12,TGTGCCTGGAGCGAGGGGGGGGAGACCCAGTACTTC,CAWSEGGETQYF
TRBJ2-7,-,TRBV7-2,-,15,TGTGCCAGCAGCTTAGCCCCTGACACCGCCTACGAGCAGTACTTC,CASSLAPDTAYEQYF
TRBJ1-1,TRBD1,TRBV2,-,17,TGTGCCAGCAGTCCAGGGACAGGTGGGGGCATGAACACTGAAGCTTTCTTT,CASSPGTGGGMNTEAFF
TRBJ2-7,-,TRBV5-1,-,15,TGCGCCAGCAGCTTGTACCGGGACTCGAGCGACGAGCAGTACTTC,CASSLYRDSSDEQYF